Listed below are T cell receptor beta chains from one sample, sequenced in a study of shared clonotypes between healthy human individuals. Sequencing was performed with immunoSEQ multiplex PCR; in TCRdb, only in-frame clones are kept and a portion is missing. The sample yields 2.3 million or so clones, approximately 95% seen once. The sample taken for sequencing was naive CD4+ T cells from PBMCs. These receptors all come from a man aged 18 to 30 in good health. Some clones in this sample may be carry-over from other donors' samples. The CDR3 runs from the conserved cysteine through the conserved F or W. A D gene is named only where the DNA matches it firmly. Clone size is not always given. Where it is, it says once, few, many or a class for expanded clones.

CDR3	DNA	V	length	D	J	size
CASTDPQVGASYEQYF	TGTGCCAGCACCGACCCCCAAGTCGGAGCCTCCTACGAGCAGTACTTC	TRBV28	16	.	TRBJ2-7	.
CASSRGQTYEQYF	TGTGCCAGCTCACGAGGACAGACCTACGAGCAGTACTTC	TRBV18	13	.	TRBJ2-7	.
CSVHTGSLGYTF	TGCAGCGTCCACACAGGGAGTTTGGGCTACACCTTC	TRBV29-1	12	.	TRBJ1-2	.
CASSRSVLGGRTGELFF	TGTGCCAGCAGCCGAAGCGTACTAGGGGGAAGAACCGGGGAGCTGTTTTTT	TRBV27	17	.	TRBJ2-2	.
CASSLTVTGAQYF	TGTGCCAGCAGCTTAACCGTGACAGGGGCGCAGTACTTC	TRBV11-2	13	TRBD1	TRBJ2-7	once
CASSPRVLALSYNEQFF	TGCGCCAGCAGCCCGCGAGTTTTGGCACTATCCTACAATGAGCAGTTCTTC	TRBV5-1	17	.	TRBJ2-1	.
CASSGRGRATEAFF	TGTGCCAGCAGTGGGAGGGGCAGGGCCACTGAAGCTTTCTTT	TRBV2	14	.	TRBJ1-1	.
CASSSALGAGDTQYF	TGTGCCAGCAGCTCCGCCCTGGGGGCGGGGGATACGCAGTATTTT	TRBV5-5	15	.	TRBJ2-3	.
CASSSGPQQEMFF	TGTGCCAGCAGTTCAGGTCCGCAGCAAGAGATGTTCTTC	TRBV7-6	13	.	TRBJ2-1	once
CASSHRGDGAGSGNTIYF	TGCGCCAGCAGCCACCGAGGGGACGGGGCCGGTAGTGGAAACACCATATATTTT	TRBV4-1	18	.	TRBJ1-3	.
CASSSTRTGLNEKLFF	TGTGCCAGCAGCTCGACTAGGACAGGCTTAAATGAAAAACTGTTTTTT	TRBV7-8	16	TRBD1	TRBJ1-4	.
CASSLSLGTAKYEQYF	TGTGCCAGCAGTTTATCGTTAGGGACGGCTAAATACGAGCAGTACTTC	TRBV27	16	.	TRBJ2-7	.
CASSLGTGTSGSYEQYF	TGTGCCAGCAGCTTAGGGACCGGGACTAGCGGCTCCTACGAGCAGTACTTC	TRBV7-8	17	TRBD2	TRBJ2-7	.
CAWSVKGVVYEQYF	TGTGCCTGGAGTGTAAAAGGGGTAGTGTACGAGCAGTACTTC	TRBV30	14	.	TRBJ2-7	.
CASSVDQFGGVNTGELFF	TGTGCCAGCAGCGTAGACCAGTTTGGAGGAGTGAACACCGGGGAGCTGTTTTTT	TRBV9	18	.	TRBJ2-2	.
CASRSYSGHLYEQYF	TGTGCCAGCAGATCCTATAGCGGGCATCTCTACGAGCAGTACTTC	TRBV6-5	15	TRBD2	TRBJ2-7	.
CASKKDRGPYEQYF	TGCGCCAGCAAGAAGGACAGGGGGCCCTACGAGCAGTACTTC	TRBV5-1	14	TRBD1	TRBJ2-7	.
CASSSRGESGELFF	TGCGCCAGCAGCTCCAGGGGGGAGTCCGGGGAGCTGTTTTTT	TRBV5-1	14	.	TRBJ2-2	.
CASRRKTSGTDTQYF	TGTGCCAGCAGGCGAAAGACTAGCGGCACAGATACGCAGTATTTT	TRBV5-4	15	TRBD2	TRBJ2-3	.
CASNVLGELFF	TGTGCCAGCAACGTACTAGGGGAGCTGTTTTTT	TRBV2	11	.	TRBJ2-2	.
CASSPNPGASGYTF	TGCGCCAGCAGCCCCAATCCAGGGGCCTCGGGCTACACCTTC	TRBV5-1	14	.	TRBJ1-2	once
CASSVLGSENYGYTF	TGTGCCAGCTCCGTCCTCGGTAGTGAGAACTATGGCTACACCTTC	TRBV18	15	.	TRBJ1-2	.
CASSLEGLRGELFF	TGTGCCAGCAGTTTAGAGGGACTGCGCGGGGAGCTGTTTTTT	TRBV27	14	.	TRBJ2-2	.
CASSPSQGGSYEQYF	TGTGCCAGCTCACCATCCCAGGGTGGGTCCTACGAGCAGTACTTC	TRBV18	15	.	TRBJ2-7	.
CASSFYQGHGGTEAFF	TGTGCCAGCAGCTTCTACCAAGGCCACGGGGGGACTGAAGCTTTCTTT	TRBV5-8	16	.	TRBJ1-1	.
CASSPTGIETQYF	TGTGCCAGCAGCCCGACAGGGATCGAGACCCAGTACTTC	TRBV6-1	13	TRBD1	TRBJ2-5	.
CASSPAGLAYNEQFF	TGTGCCAGCAGCCCAGCGGGACTAGCCTACAATGAGCAGTTCTTC	TRBV7-9	15	TRBD2	TRBJ2-1	.
CATGLPGETQYF	TGTGCCACCGGTCTCCCAGGGGAGACCCAGTACTTC	TRBV28	12	.	TRBJ2-5	.
CASSGIPSYNEQFF	TGTGCCAGCAGCGGTATACCCTCCTACAATGAGCAGTTCTTC	TRBV9	14	.	TRBJ2-1	.
CASSPHRTGSVTGELFF	TGTGCCAGCAGCCCGCACCGGACAGGGTCGGTCACCGGGGAGCTGTTTTTT	TRBV13	17	TRBD1	TRBJ2-2	.
CASSPPPGTEAFF	TGTGCCAGCAGTCCGCCCCCAGGCACTGAAGCTTTCTTT	TRBV28	13	.	TRBJ1-1	.
CSATRLNEQFF	TGCAGTGCTACCCGGCTCAATGAGCAGTTCTTC	TRBV20-1	11	.	TRBJ2-1	.
CASSLDPGVSYNEQFF	TGCGCCAGCAGCTTGGACCCAGGGGTTTCCTACAATGAGCAGTTCTTC	TRBV5-1	16	.	TRBJ2-1	.
CASSFPLGQGLYGYTF	TGTGCCAGCAGTTTCCCACTCGGACAGGGCCTCTATGGCTACACCTTC	TRBV28	16	TRBD1	TRBJ1-2	.
CASSILPGQLNTEAFF	TGTGCCAGTAGTATATTACCCGGACAGTTGAACACTGAAGCTTTCTTT	TRBV19	16	.	TRBJ1-1	.
CASSLPRGSNQPQHF	TGTGCCAGCAGTTTGCCCAGGGGTAGCAATCAGCCCCAGCATTTT	TRBV28	15	.	TRBJ1-5	.
CASRPLAGPYEQYF	TGTGCCAGCAGACCACTAGCGGGACCTTACGAGCAGTACTTC	TRBV6-5	14	TRBD2	TRBJ2-7	.
CAISGRERDEQFF	TGTGCCATCAGTGGGCGAGAGAGGGATGAGCAGTTCTTC	TRBV10-3	13	.	TRBJ2-1	.
CASSVGGGNYGYTF	TGTGCCAGCAGCGTAGGGGGCGGTAACTATGGCTACACCTTC	TRBV9	14	.	TRBJ1-2	.
CASSLSVVEKLFF	TGTGCCAGCAGTTTATCGGTTGTGGAAAAACTGTTTTTT	TRBV28	13	.	TRBJ1-4	.
CASSVSPRENTEAFF	TGTGCCAGCAGCGTCTCCCCCAGGGAGAACACTGAAGCTTTCTTT	TRBV9	15	.	TRBJ1-1	.